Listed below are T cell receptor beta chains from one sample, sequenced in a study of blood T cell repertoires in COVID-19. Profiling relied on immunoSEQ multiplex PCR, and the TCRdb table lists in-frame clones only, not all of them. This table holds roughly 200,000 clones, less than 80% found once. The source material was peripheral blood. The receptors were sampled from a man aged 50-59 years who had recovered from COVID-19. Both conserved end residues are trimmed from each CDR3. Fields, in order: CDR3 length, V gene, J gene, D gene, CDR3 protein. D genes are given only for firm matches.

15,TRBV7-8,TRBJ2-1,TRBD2,ASSLVSSGSLGDEQF
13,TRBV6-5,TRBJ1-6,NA,ASSYGTGLNSPLH
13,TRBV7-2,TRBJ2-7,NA,ASSLAGTGSYEQY
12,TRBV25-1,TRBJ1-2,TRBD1,ASSRTGVSLGYT
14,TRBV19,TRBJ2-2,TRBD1,ASSTSPTGRTGELF
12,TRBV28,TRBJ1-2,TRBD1,ASTTYRGGYGYT
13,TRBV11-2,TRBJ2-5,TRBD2,ASSSTVSGKETQY
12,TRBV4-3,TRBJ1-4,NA,ASSQVGGTGKLF
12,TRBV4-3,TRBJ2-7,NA,ASSQARTKYEQY
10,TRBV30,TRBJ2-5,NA,AWSVLGETQY